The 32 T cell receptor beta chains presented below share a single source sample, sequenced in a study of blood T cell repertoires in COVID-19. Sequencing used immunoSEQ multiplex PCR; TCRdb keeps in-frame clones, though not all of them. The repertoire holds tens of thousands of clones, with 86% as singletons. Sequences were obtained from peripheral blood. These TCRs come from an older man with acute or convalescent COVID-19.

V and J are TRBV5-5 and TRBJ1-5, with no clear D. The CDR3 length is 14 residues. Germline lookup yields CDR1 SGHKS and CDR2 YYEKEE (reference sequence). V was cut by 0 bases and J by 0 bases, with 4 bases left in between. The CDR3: CASSLAVSNQPQHF. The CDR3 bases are TGTGCCAGCAGCTTGGCAGTTAGCAATCAGCCCCAGCATTTT.

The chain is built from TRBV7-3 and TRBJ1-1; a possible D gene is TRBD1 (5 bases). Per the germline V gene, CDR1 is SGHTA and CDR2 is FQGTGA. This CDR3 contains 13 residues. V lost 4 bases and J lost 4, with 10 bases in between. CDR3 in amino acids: CASSSGHATEAFF. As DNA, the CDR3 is TGTGCCAGCAGCTCAGGGCATGCCACTGAAGCTTTCTTT.

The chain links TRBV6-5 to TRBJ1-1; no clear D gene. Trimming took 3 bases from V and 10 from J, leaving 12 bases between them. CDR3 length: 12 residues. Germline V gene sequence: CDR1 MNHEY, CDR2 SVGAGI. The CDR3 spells CASSYTGVGAFF. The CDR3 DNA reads TGTGCCAGCAGTTATACGGGAGTTGGAGCTTTCTTT.

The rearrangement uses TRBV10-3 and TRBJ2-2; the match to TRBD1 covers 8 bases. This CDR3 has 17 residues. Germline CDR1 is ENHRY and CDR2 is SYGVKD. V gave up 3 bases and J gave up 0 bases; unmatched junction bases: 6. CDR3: CAISDQGQASNTGELFF. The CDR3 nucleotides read TGTGCCATCAGTGATCAGGGACAGGCGTCGAACACCGGGGAGCTGTTTTTT.

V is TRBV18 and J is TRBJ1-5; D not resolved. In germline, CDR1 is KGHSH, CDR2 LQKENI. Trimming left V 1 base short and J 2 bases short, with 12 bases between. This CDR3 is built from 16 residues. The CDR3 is CASSPLAGMGNQPQHF. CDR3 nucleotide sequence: TGTGCCAGCTCACCACTTGCCGGGATGGGCAATCAGCCCCAGCATTTT.

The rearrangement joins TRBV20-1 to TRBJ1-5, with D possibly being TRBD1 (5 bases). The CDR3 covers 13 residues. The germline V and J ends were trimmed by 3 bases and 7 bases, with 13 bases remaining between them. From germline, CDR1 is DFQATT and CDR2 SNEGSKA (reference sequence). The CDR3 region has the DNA TGCAGTGCTAGTCCGGCAGGGAAACAGCCCCAGCATTTT. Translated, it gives CSASPAGKQPQHF.

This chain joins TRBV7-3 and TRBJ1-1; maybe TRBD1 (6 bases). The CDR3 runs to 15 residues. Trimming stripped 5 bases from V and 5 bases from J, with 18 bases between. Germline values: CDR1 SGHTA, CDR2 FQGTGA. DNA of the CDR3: TGTGCCAGCAGCCCCATCTTGGGGGGGCTAACTGAAGCTTTCTTT. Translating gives CASSPILGGLTEAFF.

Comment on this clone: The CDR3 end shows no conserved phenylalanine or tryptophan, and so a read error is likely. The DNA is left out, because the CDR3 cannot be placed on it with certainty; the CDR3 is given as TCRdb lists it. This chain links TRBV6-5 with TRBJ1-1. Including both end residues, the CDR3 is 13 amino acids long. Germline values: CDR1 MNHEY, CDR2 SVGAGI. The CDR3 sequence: CASSYSRPLLLYL.

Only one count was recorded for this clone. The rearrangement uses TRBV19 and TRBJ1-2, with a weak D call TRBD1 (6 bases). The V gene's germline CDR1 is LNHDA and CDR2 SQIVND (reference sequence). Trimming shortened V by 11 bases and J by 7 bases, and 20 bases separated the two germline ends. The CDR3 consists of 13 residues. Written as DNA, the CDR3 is TGTGCCGGGGGACGCCAGGGGCGAAGTGGCTACACCTTC. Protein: CAGGRQGRSGYTF. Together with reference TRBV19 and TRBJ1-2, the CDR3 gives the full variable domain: DGGITQSPKYLFRKEGQNVTLSCEQNLNHDAMYWYRQDPGQGLRLIYYSQIVNDFQKGDIAEGYSVSREKKESFPLTVTSAQKNPTAFYLCAGGRQGRSGYTFGSGTRLTVV.

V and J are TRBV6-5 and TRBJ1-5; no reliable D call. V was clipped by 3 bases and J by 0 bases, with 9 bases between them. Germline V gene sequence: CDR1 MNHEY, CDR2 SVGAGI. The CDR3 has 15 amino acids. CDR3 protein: CASSYSYYSNQPQHF. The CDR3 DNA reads TGTGCCAGCAGTTATTCTTACTATAGCAATCAGCCCCAGCATTTT.

DNA of the CDR3: TGTGCCAGTAGTAAAGAATACATTCAGGGGAGCGGCAATCAGCCCCAGCATTTT. It specifies CASSKEYIQGSGNQPQHF. The chain recombines TRBV19 with TRBJ1-5, with D possibly TRBD1 on 6 matching bases. The germline V gene encodes CDR1 LNHDA and CDR2 SQIVND (reference sequence). The CDR3 has 18 residues. Trimming left V 4 bases short and J 2 bases short, with 21 bases between. The full variable domain, its missing parts supplied by reference TRBV19 and TRBJ1-5, is DGGITQSPKYLFRKEGQNVTLSCEQNLNHDAMYWYRQDPGQGLRLIYYSQIVNDFQKGDIAEGYSVSREKKESFPLTVTSAQKNPTAFYLCASSKEYIQGSGNQPQHFGDGTRLSIL.

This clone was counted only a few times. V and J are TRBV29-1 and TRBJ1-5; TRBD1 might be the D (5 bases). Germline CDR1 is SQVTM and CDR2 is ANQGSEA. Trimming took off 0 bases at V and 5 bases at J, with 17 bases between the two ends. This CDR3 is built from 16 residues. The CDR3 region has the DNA TGCAGCGTTGAAGATGGCTTACGGGGGAGAGATCAGCCCCAGCATTTT. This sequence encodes CSVEDGLRGRDQPQHF.

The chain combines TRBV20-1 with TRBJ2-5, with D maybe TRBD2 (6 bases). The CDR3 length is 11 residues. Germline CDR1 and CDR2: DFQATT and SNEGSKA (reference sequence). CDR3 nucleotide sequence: TGCAGGGCGGGGTTAAAAGAGACCCAGTACTTC. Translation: CRAGLKETQYF.

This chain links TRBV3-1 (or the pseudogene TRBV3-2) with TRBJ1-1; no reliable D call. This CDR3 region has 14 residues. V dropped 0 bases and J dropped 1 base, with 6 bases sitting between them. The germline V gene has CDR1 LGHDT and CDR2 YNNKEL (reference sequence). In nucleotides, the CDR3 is TGTGCCAGCAGCCAAGATCTGTGGAACACTGAAGCTTTCTTT. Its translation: CASSQDLWNTEAFF.

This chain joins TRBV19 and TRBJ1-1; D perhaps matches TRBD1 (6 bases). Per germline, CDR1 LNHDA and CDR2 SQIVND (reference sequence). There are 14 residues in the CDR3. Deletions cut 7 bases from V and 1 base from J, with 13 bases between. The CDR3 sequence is CASTLPGQNTEAFF. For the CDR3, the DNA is TGTGCCAGTACCTTACCGGGACAGAACACTGAAGCTTTCTTT.

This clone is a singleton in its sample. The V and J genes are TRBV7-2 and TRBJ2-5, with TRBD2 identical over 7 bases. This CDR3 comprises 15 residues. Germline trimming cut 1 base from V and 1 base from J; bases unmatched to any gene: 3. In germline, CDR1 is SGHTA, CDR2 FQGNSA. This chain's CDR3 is CASSLVTGGQETQYF. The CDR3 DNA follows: TGTGCCAGCAGCTTAGTAACGGGGGGCCAAGAGACCCAGTACTTC. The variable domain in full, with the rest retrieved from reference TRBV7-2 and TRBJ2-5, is GAGVSQSPSNKVTEKGKDVELRCDPISGHTALYWYRQSLGQGLEFLIYFQGNSAPDKSGLPSDRFSAERTGGSVSTLTIQRTQQEDSAVYLCASSLVTGGQETQYFGPGTRLLVL.

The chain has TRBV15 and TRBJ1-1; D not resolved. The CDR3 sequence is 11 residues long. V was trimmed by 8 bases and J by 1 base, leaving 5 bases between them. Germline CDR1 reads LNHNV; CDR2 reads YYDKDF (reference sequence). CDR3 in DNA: TGTGCCACCCTAAAGAACACTGAAGCTTTCTTT. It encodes CATLKNTEAFF.

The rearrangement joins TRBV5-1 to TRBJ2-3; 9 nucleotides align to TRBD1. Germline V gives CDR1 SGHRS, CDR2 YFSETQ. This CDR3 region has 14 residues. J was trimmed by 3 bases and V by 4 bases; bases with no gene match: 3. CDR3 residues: CASSLDRGTDTQYF. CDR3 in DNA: TGCGCCAGCAGCCTGGACAGGGGAACAGATACGCAGTATTTT.

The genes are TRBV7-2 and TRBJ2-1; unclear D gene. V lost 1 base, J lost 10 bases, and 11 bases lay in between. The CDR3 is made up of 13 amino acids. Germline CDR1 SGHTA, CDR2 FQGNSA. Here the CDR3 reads CASSLVRSAEQFF. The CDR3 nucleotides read TGTGCCAGCAGCTTAGTTCGGTCTGCCGAGCAGTTCTTC.

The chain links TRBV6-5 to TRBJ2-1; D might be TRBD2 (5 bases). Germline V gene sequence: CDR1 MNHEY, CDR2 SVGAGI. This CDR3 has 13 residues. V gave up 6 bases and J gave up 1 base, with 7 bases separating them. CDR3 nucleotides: TGTGCCAGCAGGGAGGCTTCCTACAATGAGCAGTTCTTC. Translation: CASREASYNEQFF.

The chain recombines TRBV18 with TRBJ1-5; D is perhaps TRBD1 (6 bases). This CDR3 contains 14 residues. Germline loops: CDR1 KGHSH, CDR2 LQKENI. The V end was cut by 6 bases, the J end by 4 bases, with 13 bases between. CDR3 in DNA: TGTGCCAGCTCTCCCGGACAGAGTAATCAGCCCCAGCATTTT. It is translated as CASSPGQSNQPQHF. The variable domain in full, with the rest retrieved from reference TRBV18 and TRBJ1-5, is NAGVMQNPRHLVRRRGQEARLRCSPMKGHSHVYWYRQLPEEGLKFMVYLQKENIIDESGMPKERFSAEFPKEGPSILRIQQVVRGDSAAYFCASSPGQSNQPQHFGDGTRLSIL.

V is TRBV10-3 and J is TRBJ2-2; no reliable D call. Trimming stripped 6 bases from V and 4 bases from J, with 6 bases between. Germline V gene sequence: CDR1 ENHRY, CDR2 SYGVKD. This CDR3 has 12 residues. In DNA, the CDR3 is TGTGCCATCAGGGCCCGCACCGGGGAGCTGTTTTTT. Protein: CAIRARTGELFF.

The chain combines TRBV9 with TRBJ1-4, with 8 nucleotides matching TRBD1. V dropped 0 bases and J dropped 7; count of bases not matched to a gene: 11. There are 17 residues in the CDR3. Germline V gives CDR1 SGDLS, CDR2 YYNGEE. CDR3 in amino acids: CASSVAPSGGLGEKLFF. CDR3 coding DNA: TGTGCCAGCAGCGTAGCTCCGTCAGGGGGCCTAGGTGAAAAACTGTTTTTT.

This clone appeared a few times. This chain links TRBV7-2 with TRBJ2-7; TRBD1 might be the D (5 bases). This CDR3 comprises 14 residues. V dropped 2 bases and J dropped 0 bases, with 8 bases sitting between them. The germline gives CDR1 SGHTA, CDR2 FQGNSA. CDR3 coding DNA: TGTGCCAGCAGCTTATTACAGGCCTCCTACGAGCAGTACTTC. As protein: CASSLLQASYEQYF.

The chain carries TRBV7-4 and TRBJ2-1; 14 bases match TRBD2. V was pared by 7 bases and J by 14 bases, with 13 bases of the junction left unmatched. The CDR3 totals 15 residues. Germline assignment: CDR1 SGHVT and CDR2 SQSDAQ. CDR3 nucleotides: TGTGCCAGCATCGACCGTGAGGGACTAGCGGGGGTCAAGTTCTTC. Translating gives CASIDREGLAGVKFF.

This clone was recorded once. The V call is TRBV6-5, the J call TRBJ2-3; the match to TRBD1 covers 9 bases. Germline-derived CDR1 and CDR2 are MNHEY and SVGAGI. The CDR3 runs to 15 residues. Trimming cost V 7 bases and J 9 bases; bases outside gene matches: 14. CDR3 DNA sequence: TGTGCCAGCACGATAGAGGTCGGACAGGGGCGGACGCAGTATTTT. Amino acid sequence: CASTIEVGQGRTQYF.

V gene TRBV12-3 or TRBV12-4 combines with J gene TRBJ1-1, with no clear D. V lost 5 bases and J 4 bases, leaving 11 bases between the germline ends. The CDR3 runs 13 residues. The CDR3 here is CASSPSTGTEAFF. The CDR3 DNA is TGTGCCAGCAGTCCGAGCACGGGCACTGAAGCTTTCTTT.

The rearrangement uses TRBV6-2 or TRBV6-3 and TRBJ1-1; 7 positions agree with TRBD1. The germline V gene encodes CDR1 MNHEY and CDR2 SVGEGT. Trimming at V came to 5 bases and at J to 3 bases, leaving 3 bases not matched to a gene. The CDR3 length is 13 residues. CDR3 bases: TGTGCCAGCAGTCCACAGGGGTACACTGAAGCTTTCTTT. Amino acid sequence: CASSPQGYTEAFF.

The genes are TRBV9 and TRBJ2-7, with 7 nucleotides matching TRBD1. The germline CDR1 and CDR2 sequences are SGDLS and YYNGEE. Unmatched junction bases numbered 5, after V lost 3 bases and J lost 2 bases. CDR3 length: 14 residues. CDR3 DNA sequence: TGTGCCAGCAGCGGAACTGGGACAGCCTACGAGCAGTACTTC. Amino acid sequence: CASSGTGTAYEQYF.

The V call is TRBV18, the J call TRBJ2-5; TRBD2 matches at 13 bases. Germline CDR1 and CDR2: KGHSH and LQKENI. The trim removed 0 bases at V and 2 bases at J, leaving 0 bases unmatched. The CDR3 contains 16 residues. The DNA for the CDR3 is TGTGCCAGCTCACCACCGGGACTAGCGGGGCAAGAGACCCAGTACTTC. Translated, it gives CASSPPGLAGQETQYF. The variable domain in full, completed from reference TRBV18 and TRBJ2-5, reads NAGVMQNPRHLVRRRGQEARLRCSPMKGHSHVYWYRQLPEEGLKFMVYLQKENIIDESGMPKERFSAEFPKEGPSILRIQQVVRGDSAAYFCASSPPGLAGQETQYFGPGTRLLVL.

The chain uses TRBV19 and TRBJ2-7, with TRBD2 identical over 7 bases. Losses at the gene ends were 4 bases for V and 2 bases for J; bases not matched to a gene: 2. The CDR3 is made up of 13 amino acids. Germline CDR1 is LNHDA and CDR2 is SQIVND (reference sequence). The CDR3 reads CASSSGGPYEQYF. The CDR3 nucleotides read TGTGCCAGTAGTAGCGGGGGACCCTACGAGCAGTACTTC.

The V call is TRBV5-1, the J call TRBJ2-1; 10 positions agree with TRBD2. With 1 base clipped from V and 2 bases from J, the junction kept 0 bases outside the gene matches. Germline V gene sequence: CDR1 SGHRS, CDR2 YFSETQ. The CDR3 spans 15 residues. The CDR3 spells CASSLTSGTYNEQFF. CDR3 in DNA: TGCGCCAGCAGCTTGACTAGCGGGACCTACAATGAGCAGTTCTTC. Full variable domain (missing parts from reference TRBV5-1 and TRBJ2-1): KAGVTQTPRYLIKTRGQQVTLSCSPISGHRSVSWYQQTPGQGLQFLFEYFSETQRNKGNFPGRFSGRQFSNSRSEMNVSTLELGDSALYLCASSLTSGTYNEQFFGPGTRLTVL.